One T cell receptor (beta chain) is described in this entry. Repertoires were generated with immunoSEQ multiplex PCR, while TCRdb's copy carries only in-frame clones and drops some. Seen here are about 13,000 clones, roughly 76% observed once, and the top ten hold 50%. CDR1 and CDR2 from the germline V gene are DFQATT and SNEGSKA (reference sequence). V shed 5 bases and J shed 8 bases, with 12 bases lying between them. The CDR3 contains 11 residues. These data belong to a study of sequential checkpoint blockade in melanoma. On the study more broadly: Arm A got nivolumab then ipilimumab; arm B the reverse, 1:1. Both treatment sequences were followed by maintenance nivolumab.

The treatment here: randomized to nivolumab then ipilimumab (arm A) or the reverse (arm B). DNA-damaging chemotherapy had not been given to any patient beforehand. From thawed PBMCs, live CD3+CD8+ cells negative for CD19 and CD56 were sorted. The clonotype was recovered from a human patient with melanoma. Some clones in this sample may be carry-over from other donors' samples. The chain has TRBV20-1 and TRBJ1-2; D possibly corresponds to TRBD1 (5 bases). This specimen consisted of CD8+ T cells sorted from blood (inferred from file names), obtained from a patient given nivolumab and ipilimumab in sequence. CDR3 protein: CSAAGSDGYTF. Here the CDR3 DNA reads TGCAGTGCTGCAGGGTCCGACGGCTACACCTTC.